This T cell receptor beta chain was found in a study of blood T cell repertoires in COVID-19. Whole-study context: Researchers got acute and convalescent COVID-19 samples from the United States, Italy and Spain. PBMCs, B-cell-depleted T cells, or T cells provided the cDNA or gDNA that made up the material.

V was pared by 3 bases and J by 6 bases, with 5 bases of the junction left unmatched. Germline values: CDR1 GTSNPN, CDR2 SVGIG (reference sequence). The CDR3 contains 13 residues. Authors' data handling: Estimated nucleated cell counts came from reference gene primer amplification. Here immunoSEQ multiplex PCR was the method, and the copy in TCRdb shows in-frame clones only, minus some. The V and J calls and clone size were taken over from that table, and D and trimming were inferred from the DNA. The sample lists approximately 170,000 clones, 70% to 90% occurring once. V gene TRBV30 combines with J gene TRBJ2-7; 10 bases map to TRBD2. The sample was peripheral blood. The receptor was isolated from a man aged 50 to 60 who had recovered from COVID-19. The CDR3 loop reads CAWRLLAGVEQYF. The DNA for the CDR3 is TGTGCCTGGAGATTGCTAGCGGGAGTCGAGCAGTACTTC.